The T cell receptor beta chain described here comes from a study of blood T cell repertoires in COVID-19. Looked up from germline, CDR1 is MNHEY and CDR2 is SMNVEV (reference sequence). After removal of 2 bases from V and 7 bases from J, the junction contained 4 bases not matched to a gene. The CDR3 sequence is 14 residues long. Sequenced by immunoSEQ multiplex PCR; TCRdb stores in-frame clones only, minus some. The sample consists of some 400,000 clones, roughly 86% of them appearing once. This sequence was found in a man under 40 who had recovered from COVID-19. The gene calls are TRBV27 and TRBJ2-1, with TRBD1 matching over 8 bases. Sequenced: PBMCs or T cells enriched from blood (not recorded which). CDR3 sequence: CASSLTGGVNEQFF. CDR3 DNA: TGTGCCAGCAGTTTAACAGGGGGAGTGAATGAGCAGTTCTTC.